Below, one TCR beta chain is given with its context. The CDR3 runs 18 residues. CDR1 and CDR2 from the germline V gene are MDHEN and SYDVKM. The V and J ends lost 5 bases and 7 bases, in that order; junction bases with no gene match: 21. These data belong to a study of cytomegalovirus exposure and HLA in healthy donors. Overall study context: Of all 400 or so donors who were genotyped, 80% to 85% belonged to the Caucasian-associated ancestry cluster.

PCR was performed using 60 Vbeta and 13 Jbeta primers. Methods used by the authors: An analysis performed later counted about 80 million unique TCR beta chains (approximately 10 million of them shared). Generated by immunoSEQ multiplex PCR, the TCRdb table keeps only in-frame clones and is missing some. The V and J calls and clone size come from that table; D and trimming were worked out from the DNA. The sample holds 250,000 to 350,000 clones, 86% seen once. The rearrangement uses TRBV28 and TRBJ1-2; 8 nucleotides match TRBD1. The TCR sequence derives from a man in his forties in good health and CMV-seropositive. Sequenced input: PBMCs. CDR3 residues: CASSKYIFPGGELSGYTF. Here the CDR3 DNA reads TGTGCCAGCAGTAAATATATCTTCCCAGGGGGCGAGTTGAGTGGCTACACCTTC.